This section outlines one T cell receptor (beta chain) sequence together with its context. Its antigen is unknown. These data are taken from a study of CD8+ T cells in alopecia areata. Findings and caveats of the study: TCR sharing across patients was less clear than in mice, possibly HLA-related.

The CD4+ cells of five biomarker-study patients went through sorting. This sorting yielded CD25+CD127- cells. RNA was extracted and reverse transcribed into cDNA as the sequencing template. Produced via immunoSEQ multiplex PCR; TCRdb's table is partial and in-frame only. Here the sample spans 6,000 to 8,500 clones, 71% being singletons. The receptor's source is a human donor with alopecia areata. Sequencing was done on a sample of CD4+ Tregs sorted from blood.

CDR3 sequence: CASSPRGGNGPNEQFF. For the CDR3, the DNA is TGTGCCAGCTCACCACGTGGGGGGAATGGGCCGAATGAGCAGTTCTTC. The chain joins TRBV18 to TRBJ2-1; tentative D call: TRBD2 (6 bases). CDR1 and CDR2 (germline): KGHSH, LQKENI. Trimming took 1 base from V and 7 from J, leaving 17 bases between them. CDR3 length: 16 amino acids.